Described below is a single T cell receptor beta chain sequence and its context. CDR1 is SGHTA and CDR2 is FQGNSA in the germline V gene. The germline V and J ends were trimmed by 6 bases and 3 bases, with 18 bases remaining between them. This CDR3 has 16 amino acids. This entry is derived from a study of blood T cell repertoires in COVID-19. On the study more broadly: Collection of acute and convalescent COVID-19 samples took place in the United States, Italy and Spain. Sample material is recorded as cDNA or gDNA derived from T cells, B-cell-depleted T cells, or PBMCs.

In the source study's methods: Reference gene primers were amplified, and this amplification served to estimate nucleated cell counts. The table came from immunoSEQ multiplex PCR; TCRdb's copy has only in-frame clones and leaves some out. Clone size and the V and J calls come from that table; the DNA yielded D and trimming. The table lists around 180,000 clones, 70% to 90% of them singletons. This sequence joins TRBV7-2 and TRBJ1-5; a weak D match, TRBD1 (5 bases). The clonotype comes from a man aged 55-75 years with acute or convalescent COVID-19. The sample was peripheral blood. The CDR3: CASSFSGTSPNQPQHF. The DNA of the CDR3 is TGTGCCAGCAGTTTCTCTGGGACTTCCCCCAATCAGCCCCAGCATTTT.